Each of the 10 T cell receptor beta chains below was sequenced from the same sample in a study of T cell repertoires in cytomegalovirus infection. MiXCR, run by TCRdb on the reads, gives a single entry per CDR3 protein. The data contain 570,000 or so distinct CDR3 sequences, 40% of them singletons. No antigen has been identified for these receptors. This material consisted of cultured PBMCs, taken from culture after CMV antigen stimulation. Receptors were obtained from a human donor in good health (CMV status not recorded). Some clones in this sample may be carry-over from other donors' samples.

Concerning this clonotype itself: The junction shows a germline mismatch at one end, possibly a read error. V is TRBV6-1 and J is TRBJ1-5, with 9 positions matching TRBD1. CDR3 size: 17 residues. Germline V gene data show CDR1 as MNHNS and CDR2 as SASEGT. The CDR3, as DNA: TGTGCCAGCAGTGAAGCGCTTGGGACAGGGCTGCATCAGCCCCGGCATTTT. Amino acid sequence: CASSEALGTGLHQPRHF.

V and J are TRBV3-1 and TRBJ1-3; perhaps TRBD1 as D (5 bases). The CDR3 has 15 residues. The ends were cut back, 2 bases at V and 0 bases at J, with 8 bases in the middle. CDR1 is LGHDT, CDR2 YNNKEL, per germline (reference sequence). CDR3 in amino acids: CASSQYRSSGNTIYF. CDR3 in DNA: TGTGCCAGCAGCCAATACAGGAGCTCTGGAAACACCATATATTTT. Full variable domain (remainder filled in from reference TRBV3-1 and TRBJ1-3): DTAVSQTPKYLVTQMGNDKSIKCEQNLGHDTMYWYKQDSKKFLKIMFSYNNKELIINETVPNRFSPKSPDKAHLNLHINSLELGDSAVYFCASSQYRSSGNTIYFGEGSWLTVV.

This chain joins TRBV4-1 and TRBJ2-1, with D possibly TRBD2 on 6 matching bases. Germline loops: CDR1 MGHRA, CDR2 YSYEKL. Trimming removed 0 bases at V and 8 bases at J, with 23 bases between. There are 18 residues in the CDR3. This CDR3 reads CASSQDRTAGTTLDEQFF. In nucleotides, the CDR3 is TGCGCCAGCAGCCAAGATCGAACGGCGGGAACTACTCTGGATGAGCAGTTCTTC.

The CDR3 DNA reads as TGTGCCAGCAGCTTGCAGACTCACTACGAGCAGTACTTC. Translated: CASSLQTHYEQYF. The rearrangement uses TRBV5-5 and TRBJ2-7; D unresolved. V was clipped by 1 base and J by 3 bases, with 8 bases between them. The CDR3 is 13 residues long. The germline V gene encodes CDR1 SGHKS and CDR2 YYEKEE (reference sequence).

This sequence joins TRBV5-1 and TRBJ2-7, with D possibly being TRBD1 or TRBD2 (5 bases each). The CDR3 is made up of 13 amino acids. V lost 5 bases and J 3 bases, leaving 12 bases between the germline ends. Germline CDR1 and CDR2: SGHRS and YFSETQ. CDR3 nucleotide sequence: TGCGCCAGCAGAGAGGGGCAGATCTACGAGCAGTACTTC. It encodes CASREGQIYEQYF.

V gene TRBV7-4 combines with J gene TRBJ2-5, with D unresolved. This CDR3 comprises 13 residues. The V end was cut by 5 bases, the J end by 7 bases, with 14 bases between. In germline, CDR1 is SGHVT, CDR2 SQSDAQ. CDR3 sequence reads: CASSPAGMATQYF. The CDR3 DNA reads TGTGCCAGCAGCCCCGCCGGTATGGCGACCCAGTACTTC.

The V and J genes are TRBV4-1 and TRBJ1-5; possible D gene TRBD1, 5 bases. V gave up 3 bases and J gave up 1 base, with 10 bases separating them. Germline values: CDR1 MGHRA, CDR2 YSYEKL. This CDR3 comprises 15 residues. The CDR3: CASSQGRQSNQPQHF. CDR3 bases: TGCGCCAGCAGCCAGGGCAGACAGAGCAATCAGCCCCAGCATTTT.

This rearrangement joins TRBV6-1 to TRBJ2-3; 11 bases are a match to TRBD2. V shed 6 bases and J 4 bases; nucleotides not matched to a gene: 9. The CDR3 loop spans 16 amino acids. Germline assignment: CDR1 MNHNS and CDR2 SASEGT. This CDR3 is CASRYLAGGRPDTQYF. DNA for the CDR3: TGTGCCAGCAGATATTTAGCGGGGGGGCGCCCAGATACGCAGTATTTT.

The chain carries TRBV10-3 and TRBJ1-1, with unresolved D. The V gene's germline CDR1 is ENHRY and CDR2 SYGVKD. The CDR3 sequence is 13 residues long. Trimming shortened V by 2 bases and J by 11 bases, and 15 bases separated the two germline ends. In DNA form, the CDR3 reads TGTGCCATCAGTGAGAGGAGGGAGAGCCCGGCTTTCTTT. Its translation: CAISERRESPAFF.

This clonotype came up many times. This chain uses TRBV7-2 with TRBJ2-5; D is unclear. Trimming took off 1 base at V and 0 bases at J, with 12 bases between the two ends. CDR1 and CDR2 (germline): SGHTA, FQGNSA. CDR3 length: 16 residues. The CDR3 DNA follows: TGTGCCAGCAGCTTAGTAGGACCCCAGTACCAAGAGACCCAGTACTTC. The encoded protein is CASSLVGPQYQETQYF.